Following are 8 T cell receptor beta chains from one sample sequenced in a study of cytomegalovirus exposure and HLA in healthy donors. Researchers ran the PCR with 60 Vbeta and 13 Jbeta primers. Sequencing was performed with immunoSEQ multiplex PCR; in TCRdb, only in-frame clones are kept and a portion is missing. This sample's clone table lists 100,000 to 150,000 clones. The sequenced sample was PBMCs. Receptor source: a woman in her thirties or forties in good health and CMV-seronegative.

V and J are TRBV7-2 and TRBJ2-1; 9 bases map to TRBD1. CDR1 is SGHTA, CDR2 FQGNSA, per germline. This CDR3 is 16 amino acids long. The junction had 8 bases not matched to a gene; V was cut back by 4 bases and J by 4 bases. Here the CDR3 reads CASSSPGTGFYNEQFF. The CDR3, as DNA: TGTGCCAGCAGCTCTCCCGGGACAGGGTTTTACAATGAGCAGTTCTTC.

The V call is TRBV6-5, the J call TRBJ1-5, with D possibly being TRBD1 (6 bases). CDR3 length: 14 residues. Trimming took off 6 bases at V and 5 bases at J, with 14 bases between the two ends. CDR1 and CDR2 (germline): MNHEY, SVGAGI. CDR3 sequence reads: CASSRRDKDQPQHF. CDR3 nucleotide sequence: TGTGCCAGCAGCCGCCGGGACAAAGATCAGCCCCAGCATTTT.

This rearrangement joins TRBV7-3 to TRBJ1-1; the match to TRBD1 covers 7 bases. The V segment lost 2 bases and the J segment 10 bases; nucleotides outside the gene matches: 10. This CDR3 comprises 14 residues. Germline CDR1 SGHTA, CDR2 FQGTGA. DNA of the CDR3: TGTGCCAGCAGCTTACTTGACAGGGAGACGGGAGCTTTCTTT. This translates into CASSLLDRETGAFF.

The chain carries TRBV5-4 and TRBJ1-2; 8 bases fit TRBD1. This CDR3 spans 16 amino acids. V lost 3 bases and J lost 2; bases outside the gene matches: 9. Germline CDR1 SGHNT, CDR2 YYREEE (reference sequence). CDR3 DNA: TGTGCCAGCAGCTCCTCGAGGACAGGGACAAACTATGGCTACACCTTC. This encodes CASSSSRTGTNYGYTF.

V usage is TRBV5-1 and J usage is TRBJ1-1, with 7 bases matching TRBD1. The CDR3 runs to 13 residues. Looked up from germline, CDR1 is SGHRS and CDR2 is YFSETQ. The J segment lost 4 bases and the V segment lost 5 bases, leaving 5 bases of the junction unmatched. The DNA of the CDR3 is TGCGCCAGCAGATTTACAGGGGCCACTGAAGCTTTCTTT. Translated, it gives CASRFTGATEAFF.

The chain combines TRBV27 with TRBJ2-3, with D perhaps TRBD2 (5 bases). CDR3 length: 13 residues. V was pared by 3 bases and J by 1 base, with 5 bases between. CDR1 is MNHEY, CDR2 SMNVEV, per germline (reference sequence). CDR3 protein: CASSLRGTDTQYF. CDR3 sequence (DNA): TGTGCCAGCAGTTTGAGGGGCACAGATACGCAGTATTTT.

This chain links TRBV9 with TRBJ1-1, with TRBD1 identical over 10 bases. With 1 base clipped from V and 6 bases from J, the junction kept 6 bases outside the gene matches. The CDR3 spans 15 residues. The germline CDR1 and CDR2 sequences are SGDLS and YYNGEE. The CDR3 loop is CASSVWDRGIPEAFF. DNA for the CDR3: TGTGCCAGCAGCGTATGGGACAGGGGAATCCCTGAAGCTTTCTTT.

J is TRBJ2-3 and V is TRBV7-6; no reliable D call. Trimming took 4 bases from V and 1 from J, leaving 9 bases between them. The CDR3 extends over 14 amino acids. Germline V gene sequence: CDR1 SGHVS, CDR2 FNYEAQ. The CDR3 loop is CASSSRSGTDTQYF. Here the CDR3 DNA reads TGTGCCAGCAGCTCGAGATCTGGCACAGATACGCAGTATTTT.